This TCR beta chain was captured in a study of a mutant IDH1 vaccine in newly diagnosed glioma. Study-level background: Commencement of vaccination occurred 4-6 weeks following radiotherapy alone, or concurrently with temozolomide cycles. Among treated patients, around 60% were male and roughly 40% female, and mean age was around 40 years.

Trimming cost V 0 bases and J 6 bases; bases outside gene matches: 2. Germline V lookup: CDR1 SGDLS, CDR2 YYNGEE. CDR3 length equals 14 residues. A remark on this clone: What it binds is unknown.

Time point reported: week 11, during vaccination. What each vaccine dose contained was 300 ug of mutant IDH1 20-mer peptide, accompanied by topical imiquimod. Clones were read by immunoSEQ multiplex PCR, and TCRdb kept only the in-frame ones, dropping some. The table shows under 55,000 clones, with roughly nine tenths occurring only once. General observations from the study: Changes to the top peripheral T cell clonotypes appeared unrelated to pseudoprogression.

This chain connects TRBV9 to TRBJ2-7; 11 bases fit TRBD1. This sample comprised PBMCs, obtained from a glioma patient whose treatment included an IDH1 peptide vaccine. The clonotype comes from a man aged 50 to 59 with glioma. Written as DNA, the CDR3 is TGTGCCAGCAGCGTAGTCGGGACAGGGGGCGAGCAGTACTTC. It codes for CASSVVGTGGEQYF.